The clone carrying this T cell receptor (beta chain) was picked up a small number of times. What it recognizes is unknown. CDR1 is MNHEY and CDR2 is SVGAGI in the germline V gene. CDR3 length: 15 amino acids. The V end was cut by 2 bases, the J end by 6 bases, with 11 bases between. TCRdb reprocessed the RT-PCR reads via MiXCR and lists one record per CDR3 protein. The data contain 200,000 to 300,000 distinct CDR3 sequences, 9% to 15% of them singletons. The data stem from a study of response to subunit inactivated influenza vaccine. Study outcomes and limitations: A suggestion made by the authors is that each seasonal influenza vaccination recruits few new T cells.

This specimen was non-naive T cells sorted from PBMCs, taken roughly 2 weeks before vaccination. The chain links TRBV6-5 to TRBJ1-6, with no clear D. The origin of this receptor is a man between 45 and 60 years old who received an inactivated influenza vaccine. CDR3 nucleotides: TGTGCCAGCAGTTACGATATACCGACTAATTCACCCCTCCACTTT. This gives the protein CASSYDIPTNSPLHF.